This entry lists 29 T cell receptor beta chains sequenced from one sample in a study of blood T cell repertoires in COVID-19. Data came from immunoSEQ multiplex PCR; TCRdb stores just in-frame clones and leaves some out. Altogether about 150,000 clones are present, 82% being singletons, with the ten largest covering over 12%. Material: peripheral blood. All receptors come from a human donor with acute or convalescent COVID-19. The donor label of this sample is uncertain.

The chain's CDR3 is CAWSVQRTGGETQYF. The CDR3 bases are TGTGCCTGGAGTGTACAGCGGACCGGGGGTGAGACCCAGTACTTC. The chain uses TRBV30 and TRBJ2-5; D possibly corresponds to TRBD2 (6 bases). The V and J ends lost 0 bases and 5 bases respectively, with 16 bases between them. The CDR3 extends over 15 amino acids. The germline V gene encodes CDR1 GTSNPN and CDR2 SVGIG (reference sequence).

This chain uses TRBV11-2 with TRBJ2-7, with a weak D call TRBD1 (6 bases). Deletions cut 5 bases from V and 2 bases from J, with 10 bases between. Germline V lookup: CDR1 SGHAT, CDR2 FQNNGV. This CDR3 spans 13 amino acids. CDR3 amino acids: CASSQRQAYEQYF. The CDR3 region has the DNA TGTGCCAGCAGCCAGCGACAGGCCTACGAGCAGTACTTC. The full variable domain, its missing parts supplied by reference TRBV11-2 and TRBJ2-7, is EAGVAQSPRYKIIEKRQSVAFWCNPISGHATLYWYQQILGQGPKLLIQFQNNGVVDDSQLPKDRFSAERLKGVDSTLKIQPAKLEDSAVYLCASSQRQAYEQYFGPGTRLTVT.

The V call is TRBV5-1, the J call TRBJ1-4; D call uncertain. CDR1 SGHRS and CDR2 YFSETQ come from the germline V gene. This CDR3 comprises 15 residues. V was cut by 4 bases and J by 6 bases, with 16 bases left in between. The CDR3 reads CASSGGGLGYEKLFF. CDR3 nucleotide sequence: TGCGCCAGCAGCGGTGGAGGTTTGGGGTATGAAAAACTGTTTTTT.

The rearrangement links TRBV19 to TRBJ1-2; TRBD1 agrees at 7 bases. V was pared by 5 bases and J by 2 bases, with 5 bases of the junction left unmatched. Per germline, CDR1 LNHDA and CDR2 SQIVND (reference sequence). The CDR3 spans 14 residues. The CDR3 spells CASSVETGNYGYTF. In nucleotides, the CDR3 is TGTGCCAGTAGTGTCGAGACAGGGAACTATGGCTACACCTTC.

The chain links TRBV11-1 to TRBJ1-4; 8 bases match TRBD1. CDR1 SGHAT and CDR2 FQDESV come from the germline V gene (reference sequence). V was pared by 3 bases and J by 5 bases, with 2 bases of the junction left unmatched. The CDR3 runs to 14 residues. This chain's CDR3 is CASSFRTGNEKLFF. CDR3 DNA: TGTGCCAGCAGCTTCCGGACAGGGAATGAAAAACTGTTTTTT.

The genes are TRBV19 and TRBJ1-5; D remains unclear. Trimming removed 8 bases from V and 7 bases from J, with 12 bases in between. The CDR3 is made up of 12 amino acids. In germline, CDR1 is LNHDA, CDR2 SQIVND (reference sequence). CDR3 in amino acids: CASGNDEQPQHF. The CDR3, as DNA: TGTGCCAGTGGCAATGATGAACAGCCCCAGCATTTT.

The chain is built from TRBV21-1 and TRBJ2-1; the table's D call of TRBD2 was not tested on the DNA. TRBV21-1 is a pseudogene segment. The CDR3 runs 16 residues. The CDR3: CASSKASAGGLDEQFF. The CDR3 DNA is TGTGCCAGCAGCAAAGCCTCAGCGGGGGGGCTGGATGAGCAGTTCTTC.

The CDR3 is CASSPWEGSTGELFF. CDR3 nucleotide sequence: TGTGCCAGCTCACCATGGGAGGGGTCGACCGGGGAGCTGTTTTTT. The V call is TRBV18, the J call TRBJ2-2, with 7 bases lining up with TRBD2. This CDR3 spans 15 amino acids. Looked up from germline, CDR1 is KGHSH and CDR2 is LQKENI. With 2 bases clipped from V and 5 bases from J, the junction kept 5 bases outside the gene matches.

The chain combines TRBV3-1 (or the pseudogene TRBV3-2) with TRBJ2-4; D is uncertain. Trimming stripped 1 base from V and 7 bases from J, with 5 bases between. This CDR3 comprises 12 residues. The germline V gene has CDR1 LGHDT and CDR2 YNNKEL (reference sequence). Here the CDR3 DNA reads TGTGCCAGCAGCCAAGTATCGAACATTCAGTACTTC. This encodes CASSQVSNIQYF.

The chain is built from TRBV2 and TRBJ2-2; 11 bases match TRBD1. CDR3 length: 20 amino acids. V trimming: 2 bases; J trimming: 4 bases; junction bases outside the gene matches: 15. Germline V gene sequence: CDR1 SNHLY, CDR2 FYNNEI. This CDR3 is CASSENSIWTGGKFTGELFF. CDR3 DNA sequence: TGTGCCAGCAGTGAAAACAGCATTTGGACAGGGGGCAAGTTCACCGGGGAGCTGTTTTTT.

The chain uses TRBV9 and TRBJ1-4, with 10 bases that match TRBD1. This CDR3 has 15 amino acids. V lost 0 bases to trimming and J lost 10 bases; unmatched junction nucleotides: 6. Germline-derived CDR1 and CDR2 are SGDLS and YYNGEE. The CDR3 region has the DNA TGTGCCAGCAGCGTAGAGGGACAGGGGAGCGGAAAACTGTTTTTT. Translating it yields CASSVEGQGSGKLFF.

As regards this clone: Here the CDR3 omits its conserved ending phenylalanine or tryptophan, so a read error is the likely source. The J gene is TRBJ2-7, the V gene TRBV29-1; TRBD1 matches 10 bases. V trimming: 4 bases; J trimming: 3 bases; junction bases outside the gene matches: 9. CDR3 length: 15 residues. The germline V gene has CDR1 SQVTM and CDR2 ANQGSEA. The CDR3 bases are TGCAGCGTTGGGTACTGGGGACAGGGGATCTACGAGCAGTACCTC. Residues: CSVGYWGQGIYEQYL.

The genes are TRBV7-2 and TRBJ2-1; possible D gene TRBD1, 6 bases. Trimming took off 7 bases at V and 15 bases at J, with 16 bases between the two ends. The CDR3 consists of 11 residues. CDR1 and CDR2 (germline): SGHTA, FQGNSA. The CDR3 loop is CASIAGVWLFF. In DNA, the CDR3 is TGTGCCAGCATCGCAGGGGTCTGGCTGTTCTTC.

This clone was recorded a few times. DNA for the CDR3: TGTGCCAGCAGCCCCGGAGGGGGGGGCGAGCAGTACTTC. Encoded protein: CASSPGGGGEQYF. The chain links TRBV11-2 to TRBJ2-7, with a tentative D call TRBD2 (7 bases). V gave up 5 bases and J gave up 6 bases, with 14 bases separating them. Germline V gene data show CDR1 as SGHAT and CDR2 as FQNNGV. The CDR3 covers 13 residues.

This rearrangement joins TRBV7-9 to TRBJ1-1, with TRBD1 matching over 7 bases. Germline CDR1 SEHNR, CDR2 FQNEAQ (reference sequence). The CDR3 runs 16 residues. Unmatched junction bases numbered 9, after V lost 5 bases and J lost 0 bases. The DNA for the CDR3 is TGTGCCAGCAGCCAGTCGACAGGGCCCATGAACACTGAAGCTTTCTTT. Encoded protein: CASSQSTGPMNTEAFF.

The rearrangement joins TRBV11-3 to TRBJ2-1; D ambiguous. The V gene lost 5 bases and the J gene lost 0 bases, with 5 bases spanning the gap. The length of the CDR3 is 13 residues. The germline CDR1 and CDR2 sequences are SGHNT and YENEEA. The CDR3 here is CASSVNSYNEQFF. The DNA of the CDR3 is TGTGCCAGCAGCGTCAACTCCTACAATGAGCAGTTCTTC.

This clone was counted only a few times. V and J are TRBV30 and TRBJ1-6; the D is unclear. This CDR3 spans 13 amino acids. Germline values: CDR1 GTSNPN, CDR2 SVGIG (reference sequence). The V end lost 3 bases, the J end lost 7 bases, and 10 bases lay between the germline ends. The CDR3 reads CAWRITSNSPLHF. CDR3 bases: TGTGCCTGGAGGATCACTTCGAATTCACCCCTCCACTTT. Variable domain in full (rest from reference TRBV30 and TRBJ1-6): SQTIHQWPATLVQPVGSPLSLECTVEGTSNPNLYWYRQAAGRGLQLLFYSVGIGQISSEVPQNLSASRPQDRQFILSSKKLLLSDSGFYLCAWRITSNSPLHFGNGTRLTVT.

The V call is TRBV5-1, the J call TRBJ1-2; perhaps TRBD1 as D (6 bases). Deletions cut 7 bases from V and 1 base from J, with 14 bases between. The germline V gene encodes CDR1 SGHRS and CDR2 YFSETQ. The CDR3 runs 14 residues. The chain's CDR3 is CASGDNTYNYGYTF. DNA of the CDR3: TGCGCCAGCGGGGACAATACCTATAACTATGGCTACACCTTC.

The chain has TRBV6-5 and TRBJ1-5; D might be TRBD1 (6 bases). This CDR3 is 15 amino acids long. Per germline, CDR1 MNHEY and CDR2 SVGAGI. Trimming removed 2 bases from V and 6 bases from J, with 14 bases in between. The chain's CDR3 is CASSYGGQQGQPQHF. The CDR3 coding sequence is TGTGCCAGCAGTTACGGGGGACAACAGGGTCAGCCCCAGCATTTT.

The V and J genes are TRBV18 and TRBJ1-2; D is possibly TRBD1 (6 bases). Between the trimmed V and J ends, which lost 6 bases and 2 bases, there was a span of 16 bases. The CDR3 runs to 15 residues. Germline CDR1 is KGHSH and CDR2 is LQKENI. The CDR3 bases are TGTGCCAGCTCCCCGGACAGTAGATTAAACTATGGCTACACCTTC. Translated, it gives CASSPDSRLNYGYTF.

This clone occurred once. The chain couples TRBV6-5 to TRBJ2-7; 7 positions agree with TRBD1. From germline, CDR1 is MNHEY and CDR2 SVGAGI. J was trimmed by 6 bases and V by 2 bases; bases with no gene match: 10. The CDR3 length is 15 residues. DNA of the CDR3: TGTGCCAGCAGTTACCCGAGACAGGGAGTAGGCGAGCAGTACTTC. Encoded protein: CASSYPRQGVGEQYF.

The J gene is TRBJ1-3, the V gene TRBV6-5; no clear D. Germline V gives CDR1 MNHEY, CDR2 SVGAGI. The CDR3 runs 15 residues. Trimming shortened V by 0 bases and J by 4 bases, and 10 bases separated the two germline ends. The CDR3 DNA sequence: TGTGCCAGCAGTTACTCGAGGTTTCCGGGAAACACCATATATTTT. Its translation: CASSYSRFPGNTIYF.

About this clone itself: An end of the junction does not agree with germline; a read error may underlie this. This rearrangement joins TRBV18 to TRBJ2-1, with 7 bases identical to TRBD1. The CDR3 has 13 residues. Germline lookup yields CDR1 KGHSH and CDR2 LQKENI. The CDR3 region is CASSPRTGNEQFF. CDR3 nucleotides: TGTGCCAGCTCGCCACGGACAGGCAATGAGCAGTTCTTC.

This clone was seen just once. The V gene is TRBV7-9, the J gene TRBJ1-2; D is possibly TRBD1 (5 bases). V was cut by 5 bases and J by 2 bases, with 9 bases left in between. This CDR3 region has 13 residues. Germline V gives CDR1 SEHNR, CDR2 FQNEAQ (reference sequence). The CDR3: CASSQTENYGYTF. Here the CDR3 DNA reads TGTGCCAGCAGCCAGACAGAAAACTATGGCTACACCTTC.

V usage is TRBV27 and J usage is TRBJ1-2; TRBD1 agrees at 7 bases. V shed 3 bases, J shed 7 bases, and the junction held 5 bases outside the gene matches. CDR1 MNHEY and CDR2 SMNVEV come from the germline V gene (reference sequence). The CDR3 sequence is 13 residues long. The CDR3: CASSFRQGGGYTF. The CDR3 DNA is TGTGCCAGCAGTTTCCGACAGGGAGGTGGCTACACCTTC.

The chain employs TRBV6-6 and TRBJ2-7; D remains ambiguous. V lost 6 bases to trimming and J lost 3 bases, with 9 bases between them. This CDR3 is built from 12 residues. Germline V CDR1 and CDR2: MNHNY, SVGAGI (reference sequence). Here the CDR3 reads CASSLDGYEQYF. The CDR3 nucleotides are TGTGCCAGCAGCCTAGACGGCTACGAGCAGTACTTC.

The table lists this clone with a few counts. The chain recombines TRBV30 with TRBJ1-2; 7 nucleotides line up with TRBD1. This CDR3 region has 17 residues. The V gene's germline CDR1 is GTSNPN and CDR2 SVGIG (reference sequence). J lost 4 bases, V lost 4 bases, and 18 bases had no gene match. The CDR3 loop is CAWTGPSGQLGSYGYTF. CDR3 bases: TGTGCCTGGACCGGCCCCTCGGGACAGCTCGGAAGCTATGGCTACACCTTC.

This chain connects TRBV7-2 to TRBJ2-5; D uncertain. V was cut by 5 bases and J by 9 bases, with 7 bases left in between. This CDR3 is 10 amino acids long. Germline lookup yields CDR1 SGHTA and CDR2 FQGNSA. The CDR3 loop reads CASSATAQYF. As DNA, the CDR3 is TGTGCCAGCAGCGCCACGGCCCAGTACTTC. The full variable domain, rest sourced from reference TRBV7-2 and TRBJ2-5, is GAGVSQSPSNKVTEKGKDVELRCDPISGHTALYWYRQSLGQGLEFLIYFQGNSAPDKSGLPSDRFSAERTGGSVSTLTIQRTQQEDSAVYLCASSATAQYFGPGTRLLVL.

The V gene is TRBV6-5, the J gene TRBJ2-2, with D uncertain. There are 15 residues in the CDR3. V lost 6 bases and J lost 1, with 12 bases in between. Germline V gene data show CDR1 as MNHEY and CDR2 as SVGAGI. This CDR3 is CASRKSTGNTGELFF. CDR3 coding DNA: TGTGCCAGCAGGAAGAGTACCGGGAACACCGGGGAGCTGTTTTTT.